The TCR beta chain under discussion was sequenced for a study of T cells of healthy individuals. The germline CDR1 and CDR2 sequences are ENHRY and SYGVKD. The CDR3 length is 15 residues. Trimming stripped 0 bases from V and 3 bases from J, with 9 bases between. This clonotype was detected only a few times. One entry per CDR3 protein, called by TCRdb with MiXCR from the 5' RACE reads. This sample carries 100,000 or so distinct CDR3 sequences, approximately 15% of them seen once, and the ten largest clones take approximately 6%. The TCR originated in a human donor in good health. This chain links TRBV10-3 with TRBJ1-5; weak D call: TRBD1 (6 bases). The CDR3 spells CAISESWGPNQPQHF. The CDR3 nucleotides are TGTGCCATCAGTGAGTCGTGGGGGCCCAATCAGCCCCAGCATTTT.